The text below deals with one TCR beta chain. This CDR3 spans 18 amino acids. With 0 bases clipped from V and 2 bases from J, the junction kept 12 bases outside the gene matches. Germline V lookup: CDR1 SGHRS, CDR2 YFSETQ. The sample is drawn from a study of blood T cell repertoires in COVID-19. TCRdb's table, derived via immunoSEQ multiplex PCR, lists solely in-frame clones and lacks some. The data hold 200,000 or so clones, with about four fifths observed a single time. The sequenced sample consisted of peripheral blood. This chain joins TRBV5-1 and TRBJ2-3; 7 nucleotides match TRBD2. The source of this sequence is a woman aged 80 or over with COVID-19, enrolled during active disease. This chain's CDR3 is CASSLAQVASGPTDTQYF. CDR3 DNA sequence: TGCGCCAGCAGCTTGGCCCAGGTTGCTAGCGGACCCACAGATACGCAGTATTTT.